The clone carrying this TCR beta chain was seen ten or more times. What it binds is unknown. This sample is part of a study of neurological immune-mediated disorders. The team produced cDNA through 5'RACE using 10-nucleotide random UMIs. Sequencing runs each yielded over 180 million TCR-beta sequences from 15-18 subjects. TCRdb re-called the 5' RACE reads through MiXCR, storing one row per CDR3 protein. The sample includes nearly 45,000 distinct CDR3 sequences, approximately 12% of them seen just once. General study findings and limits: None of the CDR3 amino acid sequences of expanded clones recurred across subjects, suggesting private repertoires in all groups. HTLV-1-associated myelopathy showed the most TCR clonal expansion; multiple sclerosis the least, below healthy controls.

The CDR3 runs 13 residues. The germline CDR1 and CDR2 sequences are SGHRS and YFSETQ. The V end was cut by 4 bases, the J end by 5 bases, with 12 bases between. The TCR originated in a female donor in good health. Sequencing was carried out using PBMCs. The rearrangement links TRBV5-1 to TRBJ2-5; D is perhaps TRBD2 (6 bases). Here the CDR3 reads CASSRAGMETQYF. DNA for the CDR3: TGCGCCAGCAGCAGGGCGGGGATGGAGACCCAGTACTTC.